This record covers a single TCR beta chain. Its matching antigen is unknown. This entry is derived from a study of CD8 T cells in Susac syndrome. General study results and limits: Within total CD8+ repertoires, under 20 Susac-specific public clones were found, and within CD8+ TEMRA repertoires, a few.

TEMRA cells were enriched by FACS, and CD4+ and CD8+ T cells were negatively isolated. Random hexamers primed reverse transcription of about 0.45 to 1 ug RNA. Coverage of TCR beta CDR3 amplification by immunoSEQ multiplex PCR extended to 54 Vbeta and 13 Jbeta. TCRdb re-derived calls from the immunoSEQ multiplex PCR reads in MiXCR, one entry per CDR3 protein. The sample shows 92,000 or so distinct CDR3 sequences, approximately 96% of them seen only once. The CDR3 runs 11 residues. Germline V gene data show CDR1 as SQVTM and CDR2 as ANQGSEA. V was clipped by 0 bases and J by 7 bases, with 6 bases between them.

The sequenced sample was CD8+ T cells from PBMCs. This receptor was taken from a human donor with Susac syndrome. The chain links TRBV29-1 to TRBJ1-2; D unresolved. CDR3: CSVEDWPGYTF. As DNA, the CDR3 is TGCAGCGTTGAAGATTGGCCTGGCTACACCTTC. Complete variable domain (other parts from reference TRBV29-1 and TRBJ1-2): SAVISQKPSRDICQRGTSLTIQCQVDSQVTMMFWYRQQPGQSLTLIATANQGSEATYESGFVIDKFPISRPNLTFSTLTVSNMSPEDSSIYLCSVEDWPGYTFGSGTRLTVV.